A selection of T cell receptor beta chains follows, all from one sample in a study of shared clonotypes between healthy human individuals. The repertoire was sequenced with immunoSEQ multiplex PCR; TCRdb's copy has only in-frame clones and lacks some. The sample lists approximately 1.1 million clones; more than 75% were seen once. Sequencing was performed on memory CD4+ T cells from PBMCs. The source is a man aged 18-30 years in good health. Some clones in this sample may be carry-over from other donors' samples. Both conserved end residues are part of each CDR3. D genes are given only for firm matches. Clone size is not always given. Where it is, it says once, few, many or a class for expanded clones.

j_gene,d_gene,abundance,v_gene,CDR3aa,CDR3nt
TRBJ1-1,NA,NA,TRBV5-1,CASSLAPRMNTEAFF,TGCGCCAGCAGCTTGGCCCCCCGGATGAACACTGAAGCTTTCTTT
TRBJ2-7,NA,NA,TRBV7-9,CASSLGRDSYEQYF,TGTGCCAGCAGCTTGGGGCGGGATAGCTACGAGCAGTACTTC
TRBJ2-7,TRBD2,NA,TRBV28,CASRGTRGGFEQYF,TGTGCCAGCAGGGGGACGAGGGGAGGGTTCGAGCAGTACTTC
TRBJ2-7,NA,NA,TRBV5-4,CASSLTGTLSYEQYF,TGTGCCAGCAGCTTGACGGGGACGTTGAGCTACGAGCAGTACTTC
TRBJ2-1,TRBD2,once,TRBV18,CASSPRGGVNEQFF,TGTGCCAGCTCACCCCGGGGGGGGGTCAATGAGCAGTTCTTC
TRBJ2-3,TRBD1,NA,TRBV7-2,CASSLTGQQTDTQYF,TGTGCCAGCAGCTTAACGGGACAGCAAACAGATACGCAGTATTTT
TRBJ2-3,TRBD2,once,TRBV11-3,CASSGAGTSGSYTQYF,TGTGCCAGCAGCGGGGCCGGGACTAGCGGGAGCTATACGCAGTATTTT
TRBJ1-5,NA,NA,TRBV28,CASSELLDSNQPQHF,TGTGCCAGCAGCGAACTGTTGGATAGCAATCAGCCCCAGCATTTT
TRBJ2-3,TRBD2,NA,TRBV7-7,CASSPGLAGGTDTQYF,TGTGCCAGCAGCCCCGGACTAGCGGGGGGCACAGATACGCAGTATTTT
TRBJ2-1,TRBD2,NA,TRBV5-1,CASSPTGGVSTNEQFF,TGCGCCAGCAGCCCGACCGGGGGGGTTTCGACCAATGAGCAGTTCTTC
TRBJ2-2,TRBD1,NA,TRBV19,CASSMTGVTGELFF,TGTGCCAGTAGTATGACAGGGGTTACCGGGGAGCTGTTTTTT
TRBJ1-1,TRBD1,many,TRBV5-1,CASSSGQGIGAFF,TGCGCCAGCAGTTCCGGACAGGGGATTGGAGCTTTCTTT
TRBJ2-7,NA,NA,TRBV6-5,CASSYYGGASSYEQYF,TGTGCCAGCAGTTACTACGGCGGGGCCAGCTCCTACGAGCAGTACTTC
TRBJ1-4,NA,NA,TRBV9,CASSVSGRTNEKLFF,TGTGCCAGCAGCGTGTCGGGACGGACGAATGAAAAACTGTTTTTT
TRBJ1-1,NA,NA,TRBV5-1,CASSLAAAGRDTEAFF,TGCGCCAGCAGCTTGGCCGCGGCAGGGAGGGACACTGAAGCTTTCTTT
TRBJ2-7,TRBD1,NA,TRBV5-1,CASSPSMDRFRNEQYF,TGCGCCAGCAGCCCTTCGATGGACAGGTTTCGAAACGAGCAGTACTTC
TRBJ2-7,TRBD2,NA,TRBV15,CATSNLAVSSYEQYF,TGTGCCACCAGCAATCTAGCGGTAAGCTCCTACGAGCAGTACTTC
TRBJ2-5,NA,NA,TRBV28,CASSPVRETQYF,TGTGCCAGCAGCCCCGTAAGAGAGACCCAGTACTTC
TRBJ2-3,NA,NA,TRBV9,CASSVGVSADTQYF,TGTGCCAGCAGCGTAGGGGTTTCAGCAGATACGCAGTATTTT
TRBJ2-1,TRBD2,NA,TRBV27,CASSFSETSASYNEQFF,TGTGCCAGCAGTTTTTCCGAAACTAGCGCCTCCTACAATGAGCAGTTCTTC
TRBJ2-4,TRBD1,NA,TRBV5-1,CASSPPGTGWDIQYF,TGCGCCAGCAGCCCACCGGGGACAGGCTGGGACATTCAGTACTTC
TRBJ1-1,NA,NA,TRBV9,CASSEDMNTEAFF,TGTGCCAGCAGCGAGGACATGAACACTGAAGCTTTCTTT
TRBJ1-3,NA,NA,TRBV9,CASSVWGGNTIYF,TGTGCCAGCAGCGTTTGGGGGGGAAACACCATATATTTT
TRBJ1-1,NA,few,TRBV5-4,CASSPSRLGGGTEAFF,TGTGCCAGCTCCCCTTCGCGTTTAGGGGGGGGCACTGAAGCTTTCTTT
TRBJ2-7,TRBD2,NA,TRBV7-2,CASSRGASGSNEQYF,TGTGCCAGCAGCCGGGGGGCTAGCGGGAGTAACGAGCAGTACTTC
TRBJ2-2,NA,NA,TRBV7-3,CASSLQGSDTGELFF,TGTGCCAGCAGCTTACAAGGTAGCGACACCGGGGAGCTGTTTTTT
TRBJ1-2,NA,NA,TRBV14,CASSLGLQYGYTF,TGTGCCAGCAGCCTGGGACTTCAATATGGCTACACCTTC
TRBJ1-2,NA,NA,TRBV6-5,CASSYSEGSGYTF,TGTGCCAGCAGTTACTCGGAAGGGAGTGGCTACACCTTC
TRBJ2-1,NA,once,TRBV4-1,CASSNTGTPSHEQFF,TGCGCCAGCAGCAATACCGGGACTCCTTCCCATGAGCAGTTCTTC
TRBJ2-6,NA,NA,TRBV6-1,CASSEIQAGANVLTF,TGTGCCAGCAGTGAAATCCAGGCTGGGGCCAACGTCCTGACTTTC
TRBJ2-5,TRBD2,NA,TRBV6-5,CASQLAGGPGTQYF,TGTGCCAGCCAGTTAGCGGGAGGGCCGGGGACCCAGTACTTC
TRBJ2-1,NA,once,TRBV7-2,CASGLVGKYNEQFF,TGTGCCAGCGGGCTGGTGGGTAAGTACAATGAGCAGTTCTTC
TRBJ1-5,NA,NA,TRBV29-1,CSVESPGGPQHF,TGCAGCGTTGAAAGTCCCGGGGGGCCCCAGCATTTT
TRBJ1-3,NA,once,TRBV5-8,CASSLFIGNTIYF,TGTGCCAGCAGCTTGTTCATTGGAAACACCATATATTTT
TRBJ2-1,TRBD1,many,TRBV27,CAAATRTGVHEQFF,TGTGCCGCAGCGACCCGAACAGGGGTCCATGAGCAGTTCTTC
TRBJ2-3,NA,NA,TRBV5-1,CASSFRSDGSTQYF,TGCGCCAGCAGCTTTAGATCTGATGGGAGTACGCAGTATTTT
TRBJ1-5,NA,NA,TRBV28,CASSPKTNQPQHF,TGTGCCAGCAGTCCGAAAACCAATCAGCCCCAGCATTTT
TRBJ1-5,TRBD1,few,TRBV2,CASSGGHRGEQPQHF,TGTGCCAGCAGTGGGGGACACAGGGGGGAGCAGCCCCAGCATTTT
TRBJ1-2,NA,NA,TRBV14,CASSQGRQEVDYTF,TGTGCCAGCAGCCAAGGTCGTCAGGAAGTCGACTACACCTTC
TRBJ1-2,NA,NA,TRBV19,CASSIQTVSYGYTF,TGTGCCAGTAGTATCCAAACCGTCTCGTATGGCTACACCTTC
TRBJ2-7,NA,NA,TRBV5-3,CARSARGRAYEQYF,TGTGCCAGAAGCGCACGGGGCAGGGCGTACGAGCAGTACTTC
TRBJ2-5,TRBD2,NA,TRBV4-2,CASSQDLTSGSVRTQYF,TGTGCCAGCAGCCAAGATTTGACTAGCGGGAGTGTCCGGACCCAGTACTTC
TRBJ2-1,NA,NA,TRBV28,CASSFRGDRQFF,TGTGCCAGCAGTTTTCGTGGCGATCGGCAGTTCTTC
TRBJ2-5,NA,NA,TRBV7-6,CASSLSQARETQYF,TGTGCCAGCAGCTTATCCCAGGCTAGGGAGACCCAGTACTTC
TRBJ2-5,NA,NA,TRBV6-5,CASSSSTRTQYF,TGTGCCAGCAGTTCATCCACCCGGACCCAGTACTTC
TRBJ1-1,NA,once,TRBV5-1,CASSPIPGDTEAFF,TGCGCCAGCAGCCCCATACCTGGGGACACTGAAGCTTTCTTT
TRBJ2-5,NA,once,TRBV7-9,CASSFLQKETQYF,TGTGCCAGCAGCTTTTTGCAGAAAGAGACCCAGTACTTC
TRBJ1-2,NA,NA,TRBV30,CAWREGAANYGYTF,TGTGCCTGGAGGGAAGGGGCCGCTAACTATGGCTACACCTTC
TRBJ2-5,NA,few,TRBV5-1,CASSLSKYQETQYF,TGCGCCAGCAGCTTGTCCAAGTACCAAGAGACCCAGTACTTC
TRBJ1-1,NA,NA,TRBV9,CASSVVPRYTEAFF,TGTGCCAGCAGCGTAGTCCCCAGGTACACTGAAGCTTTCTTT
TRBJ2-5,NA,once,TRBV7-3,CASSLTPVGGSGETQYF,TGTGCCAGCAGCTTAACCCCGGTGGGTGGTTCCGGAGAGACCCAGTACTTC